The rows below give T cell receptor beta chains drawn from one sample of a study of blood T cell repertoires in COVID-19. Assay used: immunoSEQ multiplex PCR; TCRdb lists only in-frame clones, some missing. This sample has 150,000 to 200,000 clones; 80% to 95% occur once, and the top ten carry 4.6%. Sequenced material: peripheral blood. All receptors derive from a woman aged 50 to 60 with acute or convalescent COVID-19. Both conserved end residues are part of each CDR3. A D gene is named only where the DNA matches it firmly. Size is stated for part of the rows, as once, few or many counts, or as a class when the clone is expanded.

clone size | D gene | J gene | V gene | CDR3 protein | CDR3 DNA
- | TRBD1 | TRBJ2-1 | TRBV7-3 | CASSLTTGDEQFF | TGTGCCAGCAGCTTAACGACAGGGGATGAGCAGTTCTTC
- | TRBD1 | TRBJ2-1 | TRBV15 | CATSRDKTGSLNEQFF | TGTGCCACCAGCAGAGATAAGACAGGGTCCCTCAATGAGCAGTTCTTC
- | TRBD1 | TRBJ2-2 | TRBV2 | CASKPGQGYTGELFF | TGTGCCAGTAAACCGGGACAGGGGTACACCGGGGAGCTGTTTTTT
- | TRBD1 | TRBJ1-1 | TRBV18 | CASTKGQDLLGAFF | TGTGCCAGCACCAAGGGACAGGATCTGTTGGGAGCTTTCTTT
- | TRBD2 | TRBJ2-1 | TRBV24-1 | CATSALREGVRNEQFF | TGTGCCACCAGTGCTCTTCGGGAGGGGGTTAGAAATGAGCAGTTCTTC
once | TRBD1 | TRBJ1-1 | TRBV28 | CASRDNPGQRANTEAFF | TGTGCCAGCAGAGACAACCCGGGACAGAGAGCGAACACTGAAGCTTTCTTT
- | TRBD1 | TRBJ2-7 | TRBV14 | CASTPSGGYEQYF | TGTGCCAGCACCCCCTCAGGGGGCTACGAGCAGTACTTC
once | TRBD2 | TRBJ2-1 | TRBV30 | CAWGGLAGEGGSYNEQFF | TGTGCCTGGGGGGGACTAGCGGGAGAAGGGGGCTCCTACAATGAGCAGTTCTTC
- | TRBD2 | TRBJ2-1 | TRBV5-4 | CASSLAAGGYNEQFF | TGTGCCAGCAGCTTGGCAGCGGGGGGGTACAATGAGCAGTTCTTC
- | TRBD1 | TRBJ2-4 | TRBV19 | CASSLGQAGKNIQYF | TGTGCCAGTAGTCTAGGACAGGCTGGCAAAAACATTCAGTACTTC
- | TRBD1 | TRBJ1-1 | TRBV27 | CASSRAQGGTEAFF | TGTGCCAGCAGCCGCGCCCAGGGGGGAACTGAAGCTTTCTTT
- | - | TRBJ1-2 | TRBV28 | CASSKLSDGYTF | TGTGCCAGCAGCAAATTAAGCGATGGCTACACCTTC
once | TRBD2 | TRBJ2-7 | TRBV27 | CASRLAGAGSYEQYF | TGTGCCAGCAGGCTAGCGGGCGCCGGGAGCTACGAGCAGTACTTC
- | TRBD1 | TRBJ1-6 | TRBV9 | CASSAGQDYSPLHF | TGTGCCAGCAGCGCGGGACAGGATTATTCACCCCTCCACTTT
- | TRBD1 | TRBJ1-2 | TRBV6-5 | CASRLQGAEGYTF | TGTGCCAGCAGACTACAGGGGGCTGAGGGCTACACCTTC
- | - | TRBJ2-5 | TRBV7-2 | CASSLGTPGFYPQYF | TGTGCCAGCAGCTTAGGCACTCCGGGATTCTACCCCCAGTACTTC
- | - | TRBJ1-4 | TRBV29-1 | CSVLQAQGEKLFF | TGCAGCGTCCTACAGGCCCAGGGGGAAAAACTGTTTTTT
- | TRBD1 | TRBJ1-4 | TRBV28 | CASRSPGGENEKLFF | TGTGCCAGCAGGTCCCCAGGGGGTGAAAATGAAAAACTGTTTTTT
- | - | TRBJ1-6 | TRBV3-1/TRBV3-2 | CASSQGRQRLTNSPLHF | TGTGCCAGCAGCCAAGGTCGACAGCGCCTGACTAATTCACCCCTCCACTTT
- | - | TRBJ2-1 | TRBV6-2/TRBV6-3 | CASSYEDRLPYNEQFF | TGTGCCAGCAGTTACGAAGACAGACTCCCTTACAATGAGCAGTTCTTC
- | - | TRBJ1-4 | TRBV29-1 | CSAGHSEKLFF | TGCAGCGCCGGACACAGTGAAAAACTGTTTTTT
- | - | TRBJ1-4 | TRBV19 | CASSTGNNEKLFF | TGTGCCAGTTCGACAGGAAATAATGAAAAACTGTTTTTT
- | TRBD2 | TRBJ2-2 | TRBV7-9 | CASQPVREDGELFF | TGTGCCTCCCAACCCGTACGGGAGGACGGGGAGCTGTTTTTT
- | - | TRBJ1-4 | TRBV14 | CASSQRAGHEKLFF | TGTGCCAGCAGCCAGCGTGCTGGGCACGAAAAACTGTTTTTT
once | TRBD1 | TRBJ1-2 | TRBV3-1/TRBV3-2 | CASRKRYQGAWYGYTF | TGTGCCAGCAGAAAAAGGTATCAGGGGGCCTGGTATGGCTACACCTTC
- | - | TRBJ1-6 | TRBV25-1 | CATPRGPNSPLHF | TGTGCCACCCCTCGGGGTCCCAATTCACCCCTCCACTTT
- | - | TRBJ2-7 | TRBV3-1/TRBV3-2 | CASSQGDYEQYF | TGTGCCAGCAGCCAGGGAGATTACGAGCAGTACTTC
- | - | TRBJ1-1 | TRBV20-1 | CSASGTWGAEAFF | TGCAGTGCTAGTGGGACGTGGGGGGCTGAAGCTTTCTTT
- | - | TRBJ1-4 | TRBV11-2 | CASSLGTVFEKLFF | TGTGCCAGCAGCTTAGGGACAGTCTTTGAAAAACTGTTTTTT
few | - | TRBJ1-4 | TRBV2 | CASTRTESKEKLFF | TGTGCCAGCACCAGGACAGAGTCAAAGGAAAAACTGTTTTTT
- | - | TRBJ1-1 | TRBV12-3/TRBV12-4 | CASSLRGSTEAFF | TGTGCCAGCAGTTTAAGGGGAAGCACTGAAGCTTTCTTT
- | - | TRBJ1-6 | TRBV6-5 | CASSYSPEASPLHF | TGTGCCAGCAGTTACTCACCCGAAGCTTCACCCCTCCACTTT
- | - | TRBJ2-7 | TRBV28 | CASSLVSDYYEQYF | TGTGCCAGCAGTTTAGTCTCGGACTACTACGAGCAGTACTTC
- | - | TRBJ2-1 | TRBV28 | CASIGVSYNEQFF | TGTGCCAGTATCGGGGTATCCTACAATGAGCAGTTCTTC
- | - | TRBJ1-1 | TRBV4-3 | CASSQDPGNTEAFF | TGCGCCAGCAGCCAAGATCCGGGGAACACTGAAGCTTTCTTT
- | TRBD1 | TRBJ2-2 | TRBV11-1 | CASRWTGGTGELFF | TGTGCCAGCAGGTGGACAGGTGGCACCGGGGAGCTGTTTTTT
- | - | TRBJ2-5 | TRBV6-2/TRBV6-3 | CASSYAGWEETQYF | TGTGCCAGCAGTTATGCGGGATGGGAAGAGACCCAGTACTTC
few | - | TRBJ1-5 | TRBV27 | CASSPHLFNQPQHF | TGTGCCAGCAGTCCCCACCTATTCAATCAGCCCCAGCATTTT
- | TRBD1 | TRBJ1-6 | TRBV3-1/TRBV3-2 | CASRQGDYNSPLHF | TGTGCCAGCCGACAGGGTGACTATAATTCACCCCTCCACTTT
few | TRBD1 | TRBJ1-1 | TRBV6-5 | CASRPQQGLNTEAFF | TGTGCCAGCAGACCCCAACAGGGGTTGAACACTGAAGCTTTCTTT
once | TRBD1 | TRBJ1-2 | TRBV7-3 | CASRDRVGGYTF | TGTGCCAGCAGAGACAGGGTGGGTGGCTACACCTTC
- | - | TRBJ1-1 | TRBV2 | CASSPTGNTEAFF | TGTGCCAGCAGTCCTACAGGGAACACTGAAGCTTTCTTT
- | - | TRBJ1-2 | TRBV5-5 | CASSLETNRVHGPTNGYTF | TGTGCCAGCAGCTTGGAAACAAACAGGGTGCATGGTCCTACTAATGGCTACACCTTC
- | - | TRBJ1-1 | TRBV15 | CATTGQLNTEAFF | TGTGCCACCACCGGACAGCTGAACACTGAAGCTTTCTTT
- | - | TRBJ2-1 | TRBV5-1 | CASRRLPSSYNEQFF | TGCGCCAGCAGGAGACTACCGAGCTCCTACAATGAGCAGTTCTTC